This T cell receptor beta chain was documented in a study of cytomegalovirus exposure and HLA in healthy donors. Primers included in the PCR were 60 Vbeta and 13 Jbeta primers. Assay used: immunoSEQ multiplex PCR; TCRdb lists only in-frame clones, some missing. The repertoire includes about 110,000 clones, roughly 63% of them detected once, and 5.4% sits in the top ten. Germline lookup yields CDR1 SGHAT and CDR2 FQNNGV. CDR3 length: 15 residues. Unmatched junction bases numbered 8, after V lost 6 bases and J lost 4 bases. The specimen sequenced was PBMCs. This chain joins TRBV11-2 and TRBJ2-1, with TRBD2 identical over 8 bases. This receptor was obtained from a woman in her 70s in good health and CMV-seropositive. The CDR3 spells CASRFTSGGYNEQFF. CDR3 sequence (DNA): TGTGCCAGCAGATTTACTAGCGGAGGGTACAATGAGCAGTTCTTC. Full variable domain (missing parts from reference TRBV11-2 and TRBJ2-1): EAGVAQSPRYKIIEKRQSVAFWCNPISGHATLYWYQQILGQGPKLLIQFQNNGVVDDSQLPKDRFSAERLKGVDSTLKIQPAKLEDSAVYLCASRFTSGGYNEQFFGPGTRLTVL.